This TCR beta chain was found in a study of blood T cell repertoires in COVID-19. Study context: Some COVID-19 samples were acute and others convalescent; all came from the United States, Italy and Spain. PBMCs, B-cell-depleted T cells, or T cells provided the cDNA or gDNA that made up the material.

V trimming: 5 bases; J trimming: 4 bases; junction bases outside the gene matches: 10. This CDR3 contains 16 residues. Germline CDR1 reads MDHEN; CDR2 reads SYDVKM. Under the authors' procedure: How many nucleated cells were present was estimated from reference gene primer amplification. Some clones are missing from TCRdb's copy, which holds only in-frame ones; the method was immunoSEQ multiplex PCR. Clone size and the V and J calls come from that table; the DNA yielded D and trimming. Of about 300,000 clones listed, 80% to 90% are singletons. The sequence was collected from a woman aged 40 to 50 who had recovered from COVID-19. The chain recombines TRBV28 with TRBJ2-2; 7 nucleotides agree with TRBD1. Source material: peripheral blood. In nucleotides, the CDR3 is TGTGCCAGCAGTGAACAGGGGCCGGCCATCACCGGGGAGCTGTTTTTT. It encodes CASSEQGPAITGELFF.